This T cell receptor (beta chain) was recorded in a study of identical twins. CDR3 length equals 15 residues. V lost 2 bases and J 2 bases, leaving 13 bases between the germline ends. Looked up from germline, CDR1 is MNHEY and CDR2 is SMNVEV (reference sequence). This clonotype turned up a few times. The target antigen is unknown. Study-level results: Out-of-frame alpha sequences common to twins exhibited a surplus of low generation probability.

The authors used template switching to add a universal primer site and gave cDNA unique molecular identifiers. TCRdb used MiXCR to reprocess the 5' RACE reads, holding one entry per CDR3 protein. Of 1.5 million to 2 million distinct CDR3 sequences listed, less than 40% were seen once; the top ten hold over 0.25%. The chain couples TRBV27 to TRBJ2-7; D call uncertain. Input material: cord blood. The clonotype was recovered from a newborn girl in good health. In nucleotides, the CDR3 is TGTGCCAGCAGTTTAGTTAGTGCCCCAGCCTACGAGCAGTACTTC. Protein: CASSLVSAPAYEQYF.